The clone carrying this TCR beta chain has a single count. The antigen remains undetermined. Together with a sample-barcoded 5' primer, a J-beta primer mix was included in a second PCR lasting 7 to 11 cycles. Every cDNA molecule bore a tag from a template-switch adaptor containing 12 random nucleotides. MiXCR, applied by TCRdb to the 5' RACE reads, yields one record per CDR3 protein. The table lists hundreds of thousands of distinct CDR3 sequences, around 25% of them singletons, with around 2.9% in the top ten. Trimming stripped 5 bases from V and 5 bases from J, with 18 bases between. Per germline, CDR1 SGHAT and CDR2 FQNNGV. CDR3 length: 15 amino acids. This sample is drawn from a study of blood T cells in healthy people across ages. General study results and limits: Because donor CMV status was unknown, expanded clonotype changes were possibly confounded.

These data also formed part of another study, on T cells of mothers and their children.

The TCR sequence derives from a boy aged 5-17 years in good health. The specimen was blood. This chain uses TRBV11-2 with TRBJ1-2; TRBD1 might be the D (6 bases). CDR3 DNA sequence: TGTGCCAGCAGCCCCTCCGGGGGGACACCTTATGGCTACACCTTC. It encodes CASSPSGGTPYGYTF.